The present T cell receptor beta chain was sequenced within a study of CD8 T cells in ankylosing spondylitis. General observations from the study: Blood of patients with ankylosing spondylitis appeared to be characterized by a TCR beta motif of several highly homologous variants.

5'-RACE, quantitative and with molecular barcodes, yielded the TCR beta libraries. TCRdb called the 5' RACE reads again in MiXCR, with one record for every CDR3 protein. The sample shows 240,000 or so distinct CDR3 sequences, 8.6% of them seen only once. This clonotype was seen many times. As yet, its antigen is unknown. This CDR3 is 15 amino acids long. Trimming cost V 0 bases and J 3 bases; bases outside gene matches: 2. Germline loops: CDR1 LGHNA, CDR2 YSLEER. The receptor was isolated from a male donor with ankylosing spondylitis or in good health (not recorded which). This chain joins TRBV4-3 and TRBJ2-7, with 10 bases lining up with TRBD2. Sequencing was performed on blood, either unsorted or a sorted T cell fraction (not recorded which). Here the CDR3 reads CASSQDPSGGYEQYF. CDR3 DNA: TGCGCCAGCAGCCAAGATCCTAGCGGGGGCTACGAGCAGTACTTC.